This TCR beta chain is drawn from a study of cytomegalovirus exposure and HLA in healthy donors. CDR1 is SGHRS, CDR2 YFSETQ, per germline. Germline trimming cut 4 bases from V and 1 base from J; bases unmatched to any gene: 6. The CDR3 is 16 amino acids. PCR employed 60 Vbeta and 13 Jbeta primers. The method was immunoSEQ multiplex PCR; TCRdb's version includes in-frame clones alone and lacks a portion of them. The table lists roughly 200,000 clones. Sequencing used PBMCs. V is TRBV5-1 and J is TRBJ2-5; 11 bases match TRBD2. This TCR was sampled from a girl aged 2 to 10 in good health and CMV-seropositive. CDR3 nucleotide sequence: TGCGCCAGCAGCAAGACTAGCGGGATTGTCCAAGAGACCCAGTACTTC. Amino acids: CASSKTSGIVQETQYF.